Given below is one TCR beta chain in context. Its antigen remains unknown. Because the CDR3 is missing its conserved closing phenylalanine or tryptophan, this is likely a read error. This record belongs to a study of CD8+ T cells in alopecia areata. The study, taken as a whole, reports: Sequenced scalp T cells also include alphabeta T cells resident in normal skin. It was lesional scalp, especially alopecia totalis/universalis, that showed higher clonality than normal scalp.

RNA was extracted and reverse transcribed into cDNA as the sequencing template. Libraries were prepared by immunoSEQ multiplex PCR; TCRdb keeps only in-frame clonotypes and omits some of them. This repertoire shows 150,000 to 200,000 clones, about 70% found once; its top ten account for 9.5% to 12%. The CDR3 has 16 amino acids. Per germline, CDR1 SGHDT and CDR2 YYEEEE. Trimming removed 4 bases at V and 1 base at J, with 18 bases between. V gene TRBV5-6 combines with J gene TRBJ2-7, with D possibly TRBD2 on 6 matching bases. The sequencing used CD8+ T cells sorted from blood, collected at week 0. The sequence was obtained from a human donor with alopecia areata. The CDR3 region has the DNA TGTGCCAGCAGCCCCCGCCGGGCTAGCGCGTCCTACGAGCAGTACCTC. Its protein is CASSPRRASASYEQYL.